Below, 21 T cell receptor beta chains from the same sample are listed, as sequenced in a study of CD8+CD57+ T cells in acquired aplastic anemia. According to the study, genomic DNA was the template for TCR beta VDJ and CDR3 profiling. Via MiXCR, TCRdb re-called the reads, giving one row per CDR3 protein. Among about 220,000 distinct CDR3 sequences listed, approximately 35% were seen once. The sequenced material came from sorted CD4+, CD8+, or CD8+CD57+ T cells (not recorded which) from PBMCs. Every receptor here comes from a human donor in good health, serving as a control.

This chain joins TRBV7-2 and TRBJ2-1, with 8 bases fitting TRBD2. Trimming at V came to 3 bases and at J to 2 bases, leaving 6 bases not matched to a gene. Germline-derived CDR1 and CDR2 are SGHTA and FQGNSA. This CDR3 is 16 amino acids long. DNA of the CDR3: TGTGCCAGCAGCTTTCGAGCGGGGGACGCCTACAATGAGCAGTTCTTC. Protein sequence: CASSFRAGDAYNEQFF.

This clonotype has only a few counts. This could be a read error, since a much larger clone is one nucleotide away. The chain links TRBV25-1 to TRBJ1-6; D ambiguous. The CDR3 is 12 residues long. Germline CDR1 MGHDK, CDR2 SYGVNS. In DNA, the CDR3 is TGTGCCAACAGTATTTTTAATTCACCCCTCCACTTT. Amino acids: CANSIFNSPLHF.

This clonotype was recorded at least ten times. The chain couples TRBV19 to TRBJ1-5, with 7 nucleotides matching TRBD1. CDR1 is LNHDA, CDR2 SQIVND, per germline (reference sequence). Trimming at V came to 9 bases and at J to 2 bases, leaving 10 bases not matched to a gene. The CDR3 loop spans 15 amino acids. The CDR3 sequence: CASARGRVGNQPQHF. The CDR3 nucleotides read TGTGCCAGCGCGAGGGGGCGGGTAGGCAATCAGCCCCAGCATTTT.

The CDR3, as DNA: TGTGCCAGTAGTAAGACAGGGGGTTGTGAAAAACTGTTTTTT. This gives the protein CASSKTGGCEKLFF. The chain links TRBV19 to TRBJ1-4; TRBD1 matches 9 bases. Germline V gene sequence: CDR1 LNHDA, CDR2 SQIVND (reference sequence). This CDR3 region has 14 residues. V lost 4 bases and J lost 7; bases outside the gene matches: 4.

This clonotype was counted between two and nine times. The chain is built from TRBV11-2 and TRBJ2-2; no reliable D call. The CDR3 sequence is 12 residues long. Trimming shortened V by 5 bases and J by 4 bases, and 5 bases separated the two germline ends. Germline CDR1 reads SGHAT; CDR2 reads FQNNGV. The CDR3 here is CASSPLTGELFF. The CDR3 DNA sequence: TGTGCCAGCAGCCCCCTCACCGGGGAGCTGTTTTTT.

In this sample, this clonotype turned up many times. The gene calls are TRBV10-3 and TRBJ2-1; D possibly uses TRBD1 or TRBD2 (5 bases each). The CDR3 spans 13 residues. Trimming left V 8 bases short and J 3 bases short, with 11 bases between. From germline, CDR1 is ENHRY and CDR2 SYGVKD. CDR3 in DNA: TGTGCCATCCTCGGGGACGACTACAATGAGCAGTTCTTC. This encodes CAILGDDYNEQFF.

The rearrangement joins TRBV29-1 to TRBJ2-1; D is unclear. V was trimmed by 6 bases and J by 8 bases, leaving 8 bases between them. The CDR3 covers 10 residues. Germline values: CDR1 SQVTM, CDR2 ANQGSEA. CDR3 sequence reads: CSVPLYEQFF. The DNA for the CDR3 is TGCAGCGTCCCACTCTATGAGCAGTTCTTC.

This chain links TRBV19 with TRBJ1-2; TRBD1 agrees at 12 bases. The junction had 8 bases not matched to a gene; V was cut back by 5 bases and J by 7 bases. CDR1 and CDR2 (germline): LNHDA, SQIVND (reference sequence). The CDR3 runs to 15 residues. The CDR3 region has the DNA TGTGCCAGTAGTCCCGGGACAGGGGGCGCAGGTGGCTACACCTTC. Amino acids: CASSPGTGGAGGYTF.

The chain couples TRBV19 to TRBJ1-6; 10 bases map to TRBD1. This CDR3 region has 14 residues. The germline CDR1 and CDR2 sequences are LNHDA and SQIVND (reference sequence). V dropped 5 bases and J dropped 11; count of bases not matched to a gene: 6. The CDR3 DNA follows: TGTGCCAGTAGTGAGGGGACAGGGGCGACACCCCTCCACTTT. As protein: CASSEGTGATPLHF.

This clonotype was seen at least ten times. The rearrangement links TRBV9 to TRBJ1-2; D gene ambiguous. This CDR3 spans 13 amino acids. The germline V gene has CDR1 SGDLS and CDR2 YYNGEE. Trimming pared 2 bases from V and 2 bases from J, leaving 7 bases between. CDR3 bases: TGTGCCAGCAGCGTTTGGACGAACTATGGCTACACCTTC. Translation gives CASSVWTNYGYTF.

V usage is TRBV15 and J usage is TRBJ1-6; 9 nucleotides align to TRBD1. Germline loops: CDR1 LNHNV, CDR2 YYDKDF (reference sequence). This CDR3 is 15 amino acids long. With 0 bases clipped from V and 8 bases from J, the junction kept 2 bases outside the gene matches. The CDR3 DNA reads as TGTGCCACCAGCAGAGACCGACAGGGGGATTCACCCCTCCACTTT. This gives the protein CATSRDRQGDSPLHF.

This clonotype was recorded a few times. The rearrangement joins TRBV10-2 to TRBJ1-6, with D perhaps matching TRBD1 (5 bases). Trimming removed 7 bases from V and 8 bases from J, with 9 bases in between. Germline CDR1 and CDR2: WSHSY and SAAADI. CDR3 length equals 12 residues. The CDR3 sequence: CASTRGDSPLHF. CDR3 sequence (DNA): TGCGCCAGCACACGGGGGGATTCACCCCTCCACTTT.

This clonotype has more than one count but fewer than ten. The chain joins TRBV5-6 to TRBJ2-3; 8 bases are a match to TRBD1. This CDR3 is 16 amino acids long. Trimming removed 2 bases from V and 2 bases from J; junction bases left unmatched: 7. The V gene's germline CDR1 is SGHDT and CDR2 YYEEEE. CDR3 sequence: CASSFRPGGPTDTQYF. The CDR3 region has the DNA TGTGCCAGCAGCTTTAGGCCAGGGGGCCCCACAGATACGCAGTATTTT. Drawing the rest from reference TRBV5-6 and TRBJ2-3, the complete variable domain is DAGVTQSPTHLIKTRGQQVTLRCSPKSGHDTVSWYQQALGQGPQFIFQYYEEEERQRGNFPDRFSGHQFPNYSSELNVNALLLGDSALYLCASSFRPGGPTDTQYFGPGTRLTVL.

This chain joins TRBV19 and TRBJ1-5; D is possibly TRBD1 (6 bases). The germline V gene has CDR1 LNHDA and CDR2 SQIVND (reference sequence). This CDR3 region has 15 residues. The V and J ends lost 5 bases and 5 bases respectively, with 16 bases between them. CDR3 DNA: TGTGCCAGTAGTTCCCAACAGGGAGATTATCAGCCCCAGCATTTT. Its protein is CASSSQQGDYQPQHF.

The chain's CDR3 is CSAVFPRDSPYEQYF. CDR3 in DNA: TGCAGTGCCGTATTTCCTCGGGACAGTCCCTACGAGCAGTACTTC. This sequence joins TRBV20-1 and TRBJ2-7; 7 bases align to TRBD1. Germline CDR1 and CDR2: DFQATT and SNEGSKA (reference sequence). The trim removed 6 bases at V and 2 bases at J, leaving 13 bases unmatched. The CDR3 length is 15 residues.

This clonotype was counted ten times or more. This rearrangement joins TRBV20-1 to TRBJ1-5; D remains ambiguous. Trimming pared 6 bases from V and 5 bases from J, leaving 14 bases between. This CDR3 is built from 13 residues. The germline V gene has CDR1 DFQATT and CDR2 SNEGSKA (reference sequence). In nucleotides, the CDR3 is TGCAGTGCACGGGAGGGATCCCATCAGCCCCAGCATTTT. Protein sequence: CSAREGSHQPQHF.

This clonotype was observed at least ten times. The chain employs TRBV5-1 and TRBJ1-2, with D possibly matching TRBD1 (5 bases). Germline V CDR1 and CDR2: SGHRS, YFSETQ. The ends were cut back, 1 base at V and 0 bases at J, with 13 bases in the middle. The CDR3 loop spans 16 amino acids. The CDR3 sequence is CASSLPRDGPNYGYTF. The CDR3 coding sequence is TGCGCCAGCAGCTTGCCCCGGGACGGACCTAACTATGGCTACACCTTC.

Details on this clonotype: With a much larger clone just one base away, this may be a read error. The chain carries TRBV6-1 and TRBJ1-5; D perhaps matches TRBD1 (5 bases). The germline gives CDR1 MNHNS, CDR2 SASEGT. The V end lost 6 bases, the J end lost 2 bases, and 8 bases lay between the germline ends. The length of the CDR3 is 13 residues. The chain's CDR3 is CASRRDGNQPQHF. CDR3 DNA: TGTGCCAGCAGGCGGGACGGCAATCAGCCCCAGCATTTT.

The chain joins TRBV6-1 to TRBJ1-5; unclear D gene. The CDR3 covers 15 residues. V was shortened by 5 bases and J by 4 bases, with 15 bases between the two germline ends. In germline, CDR1 is MNHNS, CDR2 SASEGT. The DNA of the CDR3 is TGTGCCAGCAGTCCCCGTCTTTCGGGGAATCAGCCCCAGCATTTT. Its translation is CASSPRLSGNQPQHF.

Of note for this clonotype: A much more abundant neighbour one base away suggests this may be a read error. The chain carries TRBV5-1 and TRBJ2-1; 7 bases map to TRBD2. This CDR3 region has 15 residues. Germline V CDR1 and CDR2: SGHRS, YFSETQ. CDR3 in amino acids: CASSLATSSYDEQFF. The CDR3 DNA reads as TGCGCCAGCAGCTTGGCGACTAGCTCCTACGATGAGCAGTTCTTC. The full variable domain, in which reference TRBV5-1 and TRBJ2-1 provide the parts outside the CDR3, is KAGVTQTPRYLIKTRGQQVTLSCSPISGHRSVSWYQQTPGQGLQFLFEYFSETQRNKGNFPGRFSGRQFSNSRSEMNVSTLELGDSALYLCASSLATSSYDEQFFGPGTRLTVL.

This clonotype was detected a few times. J is TRBJ2-5 and V is TRBV11-3; D uncertain. Germline V gives CDR1 SGHNT, CDR2 YENEEA. V was pared by 5 bases and J by 4 bases, with 23 bases between. This CDR3 contains 17 residues. The CDR3 region is CASSPSGLGFISETQYF. CDR3 coding DNA: TGTGCCAGCAGCCCTAGTGGTTTGGGGTTCATCTCAGAGACCCAGTACTTC.